These 10 T cell receptor beta chains originate from one sample sequenced in a study of identical twins. TCRdb re-derived calls from the 5' RACE reads in MiXCR, one entry per CDR3 protein. This sample carries about 890,000 distinct CDR3 sequences, around 12% of them seen once, and the ten largest clones take around 1.5%. This sample was also put to use in a study of yellow fever vaccine responses in identical twins.

Specimen: PBMCs. The source of these receptors is a woman younger than 35 in good health.

The rearrangement uses TRBV2 and TRBJ2-7, with 10 bases lining up with TRBD2. V dropped 8 bases and J dropped 7; count of bases not matched to a gene: 20. Germline-derived CDR1 and CDR2 are SNHLY and FYNNEI. The CDR3 runs to 17 residues. The CDR3 sequence: CASGRLASGSLKGEQYF. CDR3 DNA: TGTGCCAGCGGACGGCTGGCTAGCGGGAGTCTCAAGGGGGAGCAGTACTTC.

The chain couples TRBV5-6 to TRBJ2-7, with D tentatively TRBD1 or TRBD2 (5 bases each). CDR1 is SGHDT and CDR2 is YYEEEE in the germline V gene. This CDR3 is built from 16 residues. V lost 4 bases and J lost 4, with 21 bases in between. CDR3: CASSAYQMRGDYEQYF. As DNA, the CDR3 is TGTGCCAGCAGCGCGTATCAAATGAGAGGGGATTACGAGCAGTACTTC.

This clonotype was counted only a few times. This sequence joins TRBV12-3 or TRBV12-4 and TRBJ1-2; 11 nucleotides line up with TRBD1. The J segment lost 4 bases and the V segment lost 3 bases, leaving 10 bases of the junction unmatched. This CDR3 contains 17 residues. CDR3 residues: CASSFGTGGIGSYGYTF. CDR3 DNA sequence: TGTGCCAGCAGTTTCGGGACAGGGGGAATCGGAAGCTATGGCTACACCTTC.

V gene TRBV12-3 or TRBV12-4 combines with J gene TRBJ2-7; a possible D gene is TRBD1 (6 bases). The CDR3 covers 15 residues. V was shortened by 3 bases and J by 0 bases, with 12 bases between the two germline ends. CDR3 in DNA: TGTGCCAGCAGTTTCTACGACAGGTCCTCCTACGAGCAGTACTTC. Amino acid sequence: CASSFYDRSSYEQYF.

The chain has TRBV28 and TRBJ1-1, with D maybe TRBD1 (6 bases). Germline-derived CDR1 and CDR2 are MDHEN and SYDVKM. CDR3 size: 15 residues. The V end lost 6 bases, the J end lost 2 bases, and 16 bases lay between the germline ends. The CDR3 sequence is CASRKPTGFNTEAFF. For the CDR3, the DNA is TGTGCCAGCAGGAAGCCGACAGGATTTAACACTGAAGCTTTCTTT.

This clonotype occurred a few times. The chain is built from TRBV6-2 or TRBV6-3 and TRBJ2-2; perhaps D is TRBD1 or TRBD2 (6 bases each). Germline V gives CDR1 MNHEY, CDR2 SVGEGT. The ends were cut back, 7 bases at V and 3 bases at J, with 12 bases in the middle. This CDR3 spans 14 amino acids. CDR3 nucleotide sequence: TGTGCCAGCAAGGGGGGCGCCGACACCGGGGAGCTGTTTTTT. This codes for CASKGGADTGELFF.

The table lists this clonotype with a few counts. The V call is TRBV20-1, the J call TRBJ2-1; 14 nucleotides match TRBD2. Germline CDR1 is DFQATT and CDR2 is SNEGSKA (reference sequence). The trim removed 4 bases at V and 1 base at J, leaving 3 bases unmatched. The CDR3 totals 16 residues. CDR3 protein: CSAMGTSGGSYNEQFF. The DNA of the CDR3 is TGCAGTGCTATGGGGACTAGCGGGGGTTCCTACAATGAGCAGTTCTTC.

The V and J genes are TRBV11-2 and TRBJ2-1; D possibly corresponds to TRBD1 (5 bases). Germline V gives CDR1 SGHAT, CDR2 FQNNGV. Trimming shortened V by 5 bases and J by 7 bases, and 18 bases separated the two germline ends. This CDR3 is built from 15 residues. The CDR3 loop reads CASSPKARSGNEQFF. CDR3 bases: TGTGCCAGCAGCCCCAAGGCCCGATCAGGGAATGAGCAGTTCTTC.

This rearrangement joins TRBV29-1 to TRBJ1-1, with unresolved D. This CDR3 has 11 residues. The V and J ends lost 4 bases and 6 bases respectively, with 9 bases between them. The germline V gene encodes CDR1 SQVTM and CDR2 ANQGSEA. The chain's CDR3 is CSVAGSAEAFF. The CDR3 nucleotides are TGCAGCGTTGCGGGGAGCGCTGAAGCTTTCTTT.

This clonotype was detected a few times. The chain links TRBV11-1 to TRBJ2-1; 14 bases map to TRBD2. This CDR3 is 20 amino acids long. With V trimmed by 5 bases and J by 1 base, 13 bases remained unmatched. The germline V gene has CDR1 SGHAT and CDR2 FQDESV (reference sequence). This CDR3 is CASSPGRGTSGGGSYNEQFF. DNA of the CDR3: TGTGCCAGCAGCCCAGGAAGGGGGACTAGCGGGGGAGGATCCTACAATGAGCAGTTCTTC.